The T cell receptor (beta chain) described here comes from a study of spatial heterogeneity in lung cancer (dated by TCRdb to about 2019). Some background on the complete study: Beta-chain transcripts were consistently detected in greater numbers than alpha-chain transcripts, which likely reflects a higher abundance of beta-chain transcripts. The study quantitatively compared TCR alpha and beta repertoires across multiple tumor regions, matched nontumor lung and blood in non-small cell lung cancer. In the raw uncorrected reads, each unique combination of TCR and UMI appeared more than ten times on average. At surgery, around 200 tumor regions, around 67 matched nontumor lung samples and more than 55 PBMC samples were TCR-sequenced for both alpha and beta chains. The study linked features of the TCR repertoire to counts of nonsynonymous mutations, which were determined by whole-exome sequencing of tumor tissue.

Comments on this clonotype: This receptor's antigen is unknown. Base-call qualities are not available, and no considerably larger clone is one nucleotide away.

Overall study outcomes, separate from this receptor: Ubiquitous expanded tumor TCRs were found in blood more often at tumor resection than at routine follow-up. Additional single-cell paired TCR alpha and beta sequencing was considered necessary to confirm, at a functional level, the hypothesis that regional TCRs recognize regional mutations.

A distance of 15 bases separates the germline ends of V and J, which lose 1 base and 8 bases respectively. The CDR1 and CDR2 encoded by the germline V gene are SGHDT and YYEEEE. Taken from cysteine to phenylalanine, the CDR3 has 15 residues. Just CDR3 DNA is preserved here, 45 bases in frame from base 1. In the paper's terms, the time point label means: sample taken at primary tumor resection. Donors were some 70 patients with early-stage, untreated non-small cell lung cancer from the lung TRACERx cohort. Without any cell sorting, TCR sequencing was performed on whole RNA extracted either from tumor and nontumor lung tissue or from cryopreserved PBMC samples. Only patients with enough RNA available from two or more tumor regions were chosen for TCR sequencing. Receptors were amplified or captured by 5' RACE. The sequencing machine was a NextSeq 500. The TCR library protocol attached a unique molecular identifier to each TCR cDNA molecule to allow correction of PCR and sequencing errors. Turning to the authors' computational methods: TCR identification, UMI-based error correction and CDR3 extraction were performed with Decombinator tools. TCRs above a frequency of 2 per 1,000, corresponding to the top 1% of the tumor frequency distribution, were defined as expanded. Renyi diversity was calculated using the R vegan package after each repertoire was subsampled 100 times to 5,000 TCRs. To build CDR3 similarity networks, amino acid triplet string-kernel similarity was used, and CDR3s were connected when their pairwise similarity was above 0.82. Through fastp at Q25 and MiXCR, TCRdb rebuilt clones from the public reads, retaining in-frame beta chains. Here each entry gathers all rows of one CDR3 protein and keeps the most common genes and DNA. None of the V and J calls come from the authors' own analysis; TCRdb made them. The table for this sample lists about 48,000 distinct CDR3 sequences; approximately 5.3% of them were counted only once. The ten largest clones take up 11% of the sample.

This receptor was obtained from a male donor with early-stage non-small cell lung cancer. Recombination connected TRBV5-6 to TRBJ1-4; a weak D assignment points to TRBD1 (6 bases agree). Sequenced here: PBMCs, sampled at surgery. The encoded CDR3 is CASSLISTQGEKLFF. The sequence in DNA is TGTGCCAGCAGCTTGATCTCTACCCAGGGGGAAAAACTGTTTTTT.